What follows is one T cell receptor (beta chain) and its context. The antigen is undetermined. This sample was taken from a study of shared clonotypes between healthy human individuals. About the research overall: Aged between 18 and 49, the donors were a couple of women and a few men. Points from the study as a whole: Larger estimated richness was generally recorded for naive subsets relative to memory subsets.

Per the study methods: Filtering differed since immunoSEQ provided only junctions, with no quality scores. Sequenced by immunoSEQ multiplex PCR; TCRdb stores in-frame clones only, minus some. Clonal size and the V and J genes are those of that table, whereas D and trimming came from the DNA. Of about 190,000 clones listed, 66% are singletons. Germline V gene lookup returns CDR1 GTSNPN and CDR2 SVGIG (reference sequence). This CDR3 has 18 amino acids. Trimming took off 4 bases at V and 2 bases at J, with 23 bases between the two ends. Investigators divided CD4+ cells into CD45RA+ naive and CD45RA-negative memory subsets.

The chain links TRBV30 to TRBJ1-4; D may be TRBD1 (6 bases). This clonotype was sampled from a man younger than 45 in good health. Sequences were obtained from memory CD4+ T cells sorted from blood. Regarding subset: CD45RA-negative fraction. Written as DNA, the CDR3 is TGTGCCTGGAACCGACGGGGGCGCGGTATACAGACTAATGAAAAACTGTTTTTT. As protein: CAWNRRGRGIQTNEKLFF.